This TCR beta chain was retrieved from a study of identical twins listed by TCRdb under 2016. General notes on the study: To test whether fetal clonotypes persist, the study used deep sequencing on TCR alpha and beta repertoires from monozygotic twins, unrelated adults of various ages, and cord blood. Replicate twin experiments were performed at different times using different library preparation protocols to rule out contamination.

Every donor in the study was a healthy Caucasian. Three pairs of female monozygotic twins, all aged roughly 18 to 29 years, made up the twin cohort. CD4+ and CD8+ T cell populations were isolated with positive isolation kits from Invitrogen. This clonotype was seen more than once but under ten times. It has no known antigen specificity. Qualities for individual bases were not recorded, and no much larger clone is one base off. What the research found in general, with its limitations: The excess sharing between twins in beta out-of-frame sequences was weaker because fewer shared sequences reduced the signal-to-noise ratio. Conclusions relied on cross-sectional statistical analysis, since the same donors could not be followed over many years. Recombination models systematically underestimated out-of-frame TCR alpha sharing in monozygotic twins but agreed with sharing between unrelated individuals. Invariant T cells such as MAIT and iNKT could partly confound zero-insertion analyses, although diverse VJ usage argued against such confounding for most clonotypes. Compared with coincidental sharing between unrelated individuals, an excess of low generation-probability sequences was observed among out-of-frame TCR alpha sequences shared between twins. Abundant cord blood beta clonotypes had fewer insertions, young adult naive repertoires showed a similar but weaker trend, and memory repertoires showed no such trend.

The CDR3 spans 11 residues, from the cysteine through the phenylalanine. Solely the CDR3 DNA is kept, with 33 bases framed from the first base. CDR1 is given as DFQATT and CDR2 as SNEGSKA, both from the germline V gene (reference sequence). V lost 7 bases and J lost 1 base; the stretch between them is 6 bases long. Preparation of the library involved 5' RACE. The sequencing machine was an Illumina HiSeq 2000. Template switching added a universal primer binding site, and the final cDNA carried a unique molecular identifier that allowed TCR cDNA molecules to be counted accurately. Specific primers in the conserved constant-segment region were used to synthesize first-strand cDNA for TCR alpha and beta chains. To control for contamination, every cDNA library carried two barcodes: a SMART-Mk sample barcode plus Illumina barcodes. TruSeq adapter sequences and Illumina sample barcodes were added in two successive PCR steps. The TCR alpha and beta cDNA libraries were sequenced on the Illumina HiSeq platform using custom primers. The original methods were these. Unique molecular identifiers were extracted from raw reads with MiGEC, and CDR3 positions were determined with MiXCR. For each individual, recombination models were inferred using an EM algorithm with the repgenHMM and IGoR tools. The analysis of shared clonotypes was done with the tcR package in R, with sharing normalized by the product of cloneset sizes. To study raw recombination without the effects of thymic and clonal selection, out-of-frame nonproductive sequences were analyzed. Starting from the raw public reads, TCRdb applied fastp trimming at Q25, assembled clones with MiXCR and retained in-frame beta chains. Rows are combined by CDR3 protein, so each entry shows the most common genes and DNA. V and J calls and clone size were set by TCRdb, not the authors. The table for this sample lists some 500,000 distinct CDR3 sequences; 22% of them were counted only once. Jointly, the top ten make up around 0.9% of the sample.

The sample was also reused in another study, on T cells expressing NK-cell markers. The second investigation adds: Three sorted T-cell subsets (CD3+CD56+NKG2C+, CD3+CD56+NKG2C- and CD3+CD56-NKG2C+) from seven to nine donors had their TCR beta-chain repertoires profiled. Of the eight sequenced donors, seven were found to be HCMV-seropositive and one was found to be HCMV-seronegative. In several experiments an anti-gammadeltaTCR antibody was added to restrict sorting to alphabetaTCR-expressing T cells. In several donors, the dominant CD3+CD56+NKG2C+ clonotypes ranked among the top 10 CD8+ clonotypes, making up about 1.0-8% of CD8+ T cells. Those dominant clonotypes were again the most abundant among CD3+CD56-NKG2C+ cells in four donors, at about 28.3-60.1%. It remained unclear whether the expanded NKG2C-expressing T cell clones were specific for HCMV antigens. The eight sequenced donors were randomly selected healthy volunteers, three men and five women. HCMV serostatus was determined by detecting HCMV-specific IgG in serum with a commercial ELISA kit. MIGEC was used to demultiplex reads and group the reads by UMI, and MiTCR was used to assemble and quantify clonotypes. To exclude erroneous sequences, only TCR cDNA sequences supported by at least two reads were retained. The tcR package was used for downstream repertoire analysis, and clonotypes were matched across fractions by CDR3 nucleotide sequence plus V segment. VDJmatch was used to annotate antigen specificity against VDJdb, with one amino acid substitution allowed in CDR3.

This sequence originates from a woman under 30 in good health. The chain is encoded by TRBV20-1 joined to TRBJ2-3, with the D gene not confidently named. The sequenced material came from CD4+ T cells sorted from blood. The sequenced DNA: TGCAGTGGGGTGGGCACAGATACGCAGTATTTT. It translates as CSGVGTDTQYF.